These T cell receptor beta chains were read from a single sample in a study of blood T cell repertoires in COVID-19. Data came from immunoSEQ multiplex PCR; TCRdb stores just in-frame clones and leaves some out. Among around 51,000 clones listed, around nine tenths were seen once. The sequenced sample consisted of peripheral blood. These TCRs come from a man in his 70s with acute or convalescent COVID-19. Both conserved end residues are part of each CDR3. A D gene is named only where the DNA matches it firmly. The size of a clone is reported for some rows only, either as once, few or many, or as a class for expanded clones.

j_call v_call d_call clone_size cdr3_length cdr3_nt cdr3_aa
TRBJ1-2 TRBV9 . . 17 TGTGCCAGCAGCGTATCCTCCCGGCCCAGGGTCTCCTATGGCTACACCTTC CASSVSSRPRVSYGYTF
TRBJ1-2 TRBV3-1/TRBV3-2 . . 14 TGTGCCAGCAGCCGAAACCTACAGGGAGATGGCTACACCTTC CASSRNLQGDGYTF
TRBJ2-3 TRBV7-2 TRBD2 . 15 TGTGCCAGCAGCTTCGGACTAGCGGGAGCAGATACGCAGTATTTT CASSFGLAGADTQYF
TRBJ2-7 TRBV4-2 TRBD1 . 19 TGTGCCAGCAGCCCGTCCCCAAACTCCAGGACAGGGGGCTTCTACGAGCAGTACTTC CASSPSPNSRTGGFYEQYF
TRBJ1-3 TRBV30 . . 15 TGTGCCTGGAGCACCCGGGGGTACTCTGGAAACACCATATATTTT CAWSTRGYSGNTIYF
TRBJ2-2 TRBV7-9 . . 15 TGTGCCAGCAGCCCTGTGGAGCTGAACACCGGGGAGCTGTTTTTT CASSPVELNTGELFF
TRBJ2-2 TRBV4-1 . . 17 TGCGCCAGCAGCCAAGTTGGGGCCGGACAGTACACCGGGGAGCTGTTTTTT CASSQVGAGQYTGELFF
TRBJ2-7 TRBV2 TRBD1 once 12 TGTGCCAGCAGGTTAGACAGGGGCGAGCAGTACTTC CASRLDRGEQYF
TRBJ2-2 TRBV28 . . 15 TGTGCCAGCAGGCGAGCGGGCGCGAACACCGGGGAGCTGTTTTTT CASRRAGANTGELFF
TRBJ1-6 TRBV7-2 . . 17 TGTGCCAGCAGCCACGAATATACAGAAAGGGGGTGGTCACCCCTCCACTTT CASSHEYTERGWSPLHF
TRBJ2-3 TRBV24-1 . . 16 TGTGCCACCAGTGAATCCGCGGGGGCTGGGACAGATACGCAGTATTTT CATSESAGAGTDTQYF
TRBJ1-1 TRBV3-1/TRBV3-2 . medium-sized 17 TGTGCCAGCAGCCCGCTAGGGGCAGGGACTATGAACACTGAAGCTTTCTTT CASSPLGAGTMNTEAFF
TRBJ2-3 TRBV6-5 . . 15 TGTGCCAGCAGTTACTCTCAGACTAGCACAGATACGCAGTATTTT CASSYSQTSTDTQYF
TRBJ2-3 TRBV27 . . 15 TGTGCCAGCCGACCCCTTAACGGGGGCACAGATACGCAGTATTTT CASRPLNGGTDTQYF
TRBJ1-6 TRBV6-5 TRBD1 . 15 TGTGCCAGCAGTACGACAGGGGTAACCCGGTCACCCCTCCACTTT CASSTTGVTRSPLHF
TRBJ1-2 TRBV9 TRBD1 . 18 TGTGCCAGCAGCGTTGGGGACAGGCCCGTTTACGCTAACTATGGCTACACCTTC CASSVGDRPVYANYGYTF
TRBJ2-7 TRBV6-2/TRBV6-3 . . 17 TGTGCCAGCAGTTCGCAGCTCAGGGTTGGGGCTACCTACGAGCAGTACTTC CASSSQLRVGATYEQYF
TRBJ1-5 TRBV28 . once 13 TGTGCCAGCAGTTCAGGGAATAATCAGCCCCAGCATTTT CASSSGNNQPQHF
TRBJ2-1 TRBV7-2 TRBD2 . 15 TGTGCCAGCAGCTTAGGGGCGACTAGCGGGGGGGAGCAGTTCTTC CASSLGATSGGEQFF
TRBJ2-7 TRBV24-1 TRBD1 once 14 TGTGCCACCAGTGACACGGGACAGTCCTACGAGCAGTACTTC CATSDTGQSYEQYF
TRBJ1-6 TRBV6-5 . . 15 TGTGCCAGCAGTCCGGAAGGACTCTATAATTCACCCCTCCACTTT CASSPEGLYNSPLHF
TRBJ1-1 TRBV5-1 TRBD1 . 15 TGCGCCAGCAGGGACAGGGGGCCCCTGAACACTGAAGCTTTCTTT CASRDRGPLNTEAFF
TRBJ1-1 TRBV2 . once 12 TGTGCCAGCAATCCGGGGAACACTGAAGCTTTCTTT CASNPGNTEAFF
TRBJ1-4 TRBV30 . . 13 TGTGCCTGGAGTCGCCAGGGGAACGAAAAACTGTTTTTT CAWSRQGNEKLFF
TRBJ2-1 TRBV9 TRBD2 . 17 TGTGCCAGCAGCGCCCCTGAGCGGGGGGGCGGTGACAATGAGCAGTTCTTC CASSAPERGGGDNEQFF
TRBJ1-6 TRBV21-1 . . 15 TGTGCCAGCAGCAAATTGCCCTCCAGGGATTCACCCCTCCACTTT CASSKLPSRDSPLHF
TRBJ1-4 TRBV5-1 TRBD1 once 16 TGCGCCAGCAGCGCTGGACAGGGGGAGGTGTCTGAAAAACTGTTTTTT CASSAGQGEVSEKLFF
TRBJ1-2 TRBV18 TRBD1 . 15 TGTGCCAGCTCACAGGGACAGGGGGCGATTGATGGCTACACCTTC CASSQGQGAIDGYTF
TRBJ1-5 TRBV13 TRBD1 . 17 TGTGCCAGCAGCCACACCCGGGACAGGGGGTACGGGCAGCCCCAGCATTTT CASSHTRDRGYGQPQHF
TRBJ1-3 TRBV7-2 . . 15 TGTGCCAGCAGACAGGGCCCACTCTCTGGAAACACCATATATTTT CASRQGPLSGNTIYF
TRBJ1-5 TRBV27 . . 13 TGTGCCAGCAGTTTATATGTACAGTCGCCCCAGCATTTT CASSLYVQSPQHF
TRBJ1-1 TRBV9 TRBD1 . 19 TGTGCCAGCAGCGTAGAGGGCGTGGCAGGGGGCCATCCTCTAACTGAAGCTTTCTTT CASSVEGVAGGHPLTEAFF
TRBJ2-3 TRBV11-2 . . 18 TGTGCCAGCAGCCCCCGGGGGGCGGGGGCCTGGGGCACAGATACGCAGTATTTT CASSPRGAGAWGTDTQYF
TRBJ1-1 TRBV5-1 . . 14 TGCGCCAGCAGCCTCCTTCGAGAGGGGCGGGGAGCTTTCTTT CASSLLREGRGAFF
TRBJ1-2 TRBV5-1 TRBD1 . 13 TGCGCCAGCACCTCAGGGGGCCACTATGGCTACACCTTC CASTSGGHYGYTF
TRBJ1-6 TRBV6-1 TRBD1 . 17 TGTGCCAGCAGTGAAGCAGGGACAGGGGACTATAATTCACCCCTCCACTTT CASSEAGTGDYNSPLHF
TRBJ1-1 TRBV9 . . 16 TGTGCCAGCAGCCCGAGAAGAGGATCACCCACTTTCCCCGCTTTCTTT CASSPRRGSPTFPAFF
TRBJ2-3 TRBV3-1/TRBV3-2 TRBD2 . 15 TGTGCCAGCAGCCTAACTAGCGGGGCCACAGATACGCAGTATTTT CASSLTSGATDTQYF
TRBJ2-3 TRBV4-1 TRBD1 . 17 TGCGCCAGCAGCCAAGGACCTGGGACAGGGGGTCGGGATACGCAGTATTTT CASSQGPGTGGRDTQYF
TRBJ2-1 TRBV24-1 . . 12 TGTGCCACCAGTGAACTTAGCGGCGTGCAGTTCTTC CATSELSGVQFF
TRBJ2-1 TRBV7-2 . . 14 TGTGCCAGCAGCCAAATTCAGGGTCGGAATGAGCAGTTCTTC CASSQIQGRNEQFF